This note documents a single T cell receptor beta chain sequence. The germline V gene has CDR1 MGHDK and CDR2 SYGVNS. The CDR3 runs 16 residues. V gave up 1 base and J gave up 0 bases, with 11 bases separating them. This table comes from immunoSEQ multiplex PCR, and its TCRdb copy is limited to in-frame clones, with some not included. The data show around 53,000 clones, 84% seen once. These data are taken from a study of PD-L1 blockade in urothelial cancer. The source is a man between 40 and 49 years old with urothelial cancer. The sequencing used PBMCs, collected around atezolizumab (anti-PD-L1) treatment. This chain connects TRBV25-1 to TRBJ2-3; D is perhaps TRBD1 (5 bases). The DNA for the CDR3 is TGTGCCAGCAGTGAATCCTCGCAGGGTAGCACAGATACGCAGTATTTT. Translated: CASSESSQGSTDTQYF. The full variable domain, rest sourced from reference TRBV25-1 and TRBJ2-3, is EADIYQTPRYLVIGTGKKITLECSQTMGHDKMYWYQQDPGMELHLIHYSYGVNSTEKGDLSSESTVSRIRTEHFPLTLESARPSHTSQYLCASSESSQGSTDTQYFGPGTRLTVL.